A selection of T cell receptor beta chains follows, all from one sample in a study of cytomegalovirus exposure and HLA in healthy donors. The assay was immunoSEQ multiplex PCR, and TCRdb's table has in-frame clones only and misses some. The sample has some 270,000 clones; 70% to 90% are singletons. The sequenced sample consisted of PBMCs. Source of these receptors: a woman aged 18-29 years in good health and CMV-seronegative. The CDR3 runs from the conserved cysteine through the conserved F or W. A D gene is named only where the DNA matches it firmly. Clone size is shown for a subset of rows, as once, few, many or a class of expanded clone.

size	J	V	D	DNA	CDR3
-	TRBJ1-5	TRBV19	TRBD1	TGTGCCAGTACCCCGCTCCCCTCAGGGGGCAGGAGCAATCAGCCCCAGCATTTT	CASTPLPSGGRSNQPQHF
-	TRBJ2-7	TRBV28	-	TGTGCCAGCAGTACGTGGGGGCTCCACGACGAGCAGTACTTC	CASSTWGLHDEQYF
once	TRBJ1-2	TRBV6-4	-	TGTGCCAGCAGTGACTCAGGTGACGACTCCGTATCCTACACCTTC	CASSDSGDDSVSYTF
-	TRBJ2-3	TRBV9	TRBD2	TGTGCCAGCAGCGTAGGTGCGGGGGATAGCACAGATACGCAGTATTTT	CASSVGAGDSTDTQYF
-	TRBJ1-5	TRBV30	-	TGTGCCTGGAGTCAAAAATGGGACCGGGACATTAGCAATCAGCCCCAGCATTTT	CAWSQKWDRDISNQPQHF
-	TRBJ2-7	TRBV5-1	-	TGCGCCAGCAGCTTGGCTAGCTCCTACGAGCAGTACTTC	CASSLASSYEQYF
-	TRBJ2-5	TRBV2	TRBD2	TGTGCCAGCCTAGCGGGAGGAGAGACCCAGTACTTC	CASLAGGETQYF
-	TRBJ1-5	TRBV9	-	TGTGCCAGCAGCGTAGATGGACTATACCAGCCCCAGCATTTT	CASSVDGLYQPQHF
few	TRBJ2-7	TRBV7-2	TRBD1	TGTGCCAGCAGTTATACAGGGGTAGAGTACTTC	CASSYTGVEYF
-	TRBJ2-1	TRBV7-3	TRBD1	TGTGCCAGCAGCTCCAAGGGACAGGGTATGGGAAATGAGCAGTTCTTC	CASSSKGQGMGNEQFF
few	TRBJ1-1	TRBV30	-	TGTGCCTGGAGCTCGCCCAGGGGAGTGGAGACTGAAGCTTTCTTT	CAWSSPRGVETEAFF
-	TRBJ2-7	TRBV13	-	TGTGCCAGCAGCTTAGGCGATCGGTACGAGCAGTACTTC	CASSLGDRYEQYF
-	TRBJ2-7	TRBV30	-	TGTGCCTGGAGTGTATGGCAGTTGGCCCACGAGCAGTACTTC	CAWSVWQLAHEQYF
-	TRBJ2-2	TRBV7-6	TRBD1	TGTGCCAGCAGCTCCAGGGGGAACGGGGAGCTGTTTTTT	CASSSRGNGELFF
-	TRBJ2-3	TRBV28	TRBD1	TGTGCCAGCATCACCGGGACAGCTAGCACAGATACGCAGTATTTT	CASITGTASTDTQYF
-	TRBJ1-1	TRBV27	-	TGTGCCAGCAGTAAGCGGGAGGCCCGGACTGAAGCTTTCTTT	CASSKREARTEAFF
-	TRBJ2-7	TRBV7-6	TRBD2	TGTGCCAGCAGCCCCAGGACTAGCGGGAATGAATCCTTACACCATTTCGATAGGGAGCAGTACTTC	CASSPRTSGNESLHHFDREQYF
once	TRBJ2-1	TRBV6-5	-	TGTGCCAGCAGTTACTCGATGAGACAGGAGCAGTTCTTC	CASSYSMRQEQFF
-	TRBJ2-7	TRBV7-9	-	TGTGCCAGCAGCCCTCAGGGCGGCTACTCCTACGAGCAGTACTTC	CASSPQGGYSYEQYF
-	TRBJ2-5	TRBV27	TRBD1	TGTGCCAGCAGTCGATATAACAGGGGCCAAGAGACCCAGTACTTC	CASSRYNRGQETQYF
-	TRBJ1-2	TRBV4-1	-	TGCGCCAGCAGCCAAGACGGGAGTAACTATGGCTACACCTTC	CASSQDGSNYGYTF
-	TRBJ2-5	TRBV18	TRBD2	TGTGCCAGCTCACCAACTAGCGAGAGAGAGACCCAGTACTTC	CASSPTSERETQYF
-	TRBJ2-5	TRBV5-1	-	TGCGCCAGCAGCTATAGCGCCAGGGGCTACCAAGAGACCCAGTACTTC	CASSYSARGYQETQYF
few	TRBJ1-5	TRBV27	TRBD1	TGTGCCAGCAGTTTGTTCGGGACAGCCAGTCAGCCCCAGCATTTT	CASSLFGTASQPQHF
-	TRBJ2-1	TRBV7-2	TRBD2	TGTGCCAGCAGCTCTCCGGGACTATCCCTCCTCTCCTACAATGAGCAGTTCTTC	CASSSPGLSLLSYNEQFF
-	TRBJ2-6	TRBV27	TRBD1	TGTGCCAGCAGCCCCGGACAGGTTCTCTCTGGGGCCAACGTCCTGACTTTC	CASSPGQVLSGANVLTF
many	TRBJ1-2	TRBV5-1	-	TGCGCCAGCAGCTTGGCGGGCGGGACGGGCTATGGCTACACCTTC	CASSLAGGTGYGYTF
-	TRBJ1-2	TRBV6-5	-	TGTGCCAGCAGTTACGAGGGTATAAGGGGCTACACCTTC	CASSYEGIRGYTF
-	TRBJ1-5	TRBV6-5	-	TGTGCCAGCAGGACCGGACAGTCTAATCAGCCCCAGCATTTT	CASRTGQSNQPQHF
-	TRBJ2-1	TRBV7-9	TRBD2	TGTGCCAGCAGCTCGAGGACTAGCGGCTACAATGAGCAGTTCTTC	CASSSRTSGYNEQFF
-	TRBJ2-2	TRBV11-2	-	TGTGCCAGCAGCTTCTGGGAGCTGTTTTTT	CASSFWELFF
few	TRBJ1-2	TRBV6-1	TRBD1	TGTGCCAGCAGTGAGGGACAGGGAGCCTATGGCTACACCTTC	CASSEGQGAYGYTF
once	TRBJ1-5	TRBV4-1	-	TGCGCCAGCAGCCAAGTAAACAAATACAATCAGCCCCAGCATTTT	CASSQVNKYNQPQHF
-	TRBJ2-7	TRBV6-5	TRBD2	TGTGCCAGCAGAACTAGCGGTACCTACGAGCAGTACTTC	CASRTSGTYEQYF
-	TRBJ2-7	TRBV4-3	-	TGCGCCAGCAGCCAAGTCGGGGAGAGCTCCTACGAGCAGTACTTC	CASSQVGESSYEQYF
-	TRBJ2-5	TRBV29-1	-	TGCAGCGTTGAAGTTGCAAGAGCGAGGGAGACCCAGTACTTC	CSVEVARARETQYF
-	TRBJ2-5	TRBV29-1	TRBD2	TGCAGCGTTGTTGGGACTAGCGGGAGCCAAGAGACCCAGTACTTC	CSVVGTSGSQETQYF
few	TRBJ1-2	TRBV10-3	TRBD1	TGTGCCATCAGTGAGTCAGTTACAGGGGGGAACTATGGCTACACCTTC	CAISESVTGGNYGYTF
-	TRBJ1-5	TRBV4-3	-	TGCGCCAGCAGCCAAGATCCAGGGCTTAGCAATCAGCCCCAGCATTTT	CASSQDPGLSNQPQHF
-	TRBJ1-2	TRBV19	TRBD1	TGTGCCACGGGACAGGGGAATGGCTACACCTTC	CATGQGNGYTF
-	TRBJ2-7	TRBV12-5	-	TGTGCTAGTGGTCCCCCTGGGACATCCTACGAGCAGTACTTC	CASGPPGTSYEQYF
-	TRBJ2-7	TRBV19	TRBD2	TGTGCCAGTAGTCCCCCGGGACTACACTACGAGCAGTACTTC	CASSPPGLHYEQYF
-	TRBJ1-2	TRBV4-1	TRBD1	TGCGCCAGCAGCCAAGGTCCGGGACAGGGGGCACGGGGCTACACCTTC	CASSQGPGQGARGYTF
-	TRBJ2-5	TRBV25-1	TRBD2	TGTGCCAGCAGTGCAGGACTAGCGGGAGGGGAGACCCAGTACTTC	CASSAGLAGGETQYF
once	TRBJ2-7	TRBV12-5	-	TGTGCTAGTGGCCCACTAGAAGGCAACTATCTCTTCCCCTACGAGCAGTACTTC	CASGPLEGNYLFPYEQYF
-	TRBJ1-4	TRBV6-5	-	TGTGCCAGCAGTTTAGGACAGTTCCTTGAAAAACTGTTTTTT	CASSLGQFLEKLFF
-	TRBJ2-3	TRBV5-4	TRBD2	TGTGCCAGCAGCTGGGGACTAGCGGGTATAGATACGCAGTATTTT	CASSWGLAGIDTQYF
-	TRBJ1-1	TRBV29-1	TRBD1	TGCAGCGTTGGAAGGGGGCTTATGAACACTGAAGCTTTCTTT	CSVGRGLMNTEAFF
-	TRBJ1-4	TRBV9	TRBD1	TGTGCCAGCAGCCCCGGGACAGGGCAAGAAAAACTGTTTTTT	CASSPGTGQEKLFF
-	TRBJ2-7	TRBV4-1	-	TGCGCCAGCAGCCCGCAAAGGGGCAGCTCCTACGAGCAGTACTTC	CASSPQRGSSYEQYF
-	TRBJ2-7	TRBV7-6	TRBD1	TGTGCCAGCAGCCCGAGACAGGGTGGCTACGAGCAGTACTTC	CASSPRQGGYEQYF
once	TRBJ2-2	TRBV7-3	TRBD1	TGTGCCAGCAGTTCGTACAGGGGTCGGACCGGGGAGCTGTTTTTT	CASSSYRGRTGELFF
once	TRBJ2-1	TRBV30	-	TGTGCCTGGAGCTGGGCGGGTGAGCAGTTCTTC	CAWSWAGEQFF
-	TRBJ2-5	TRBV15	TRBD1	TGTGCCACCAGCAGAGATGGGACAGGGCAAGAGACCCAGTACTTC	CATSRDGTGQETQYF
-	TRBJ1-3	TRBV7-6	TRBD1	TGTGCCAGCAGCCTCGGGACAGGTTCTGGAAACACCATATATTTT	CASSLGTGSGNTIYF
-	TRBJ2-3	TRBV7-3	TRBD2	TGTGCCAGCAGCTTAACATGGCGGGGGGGCACAGATACGCAGTATTTT	CASSLTWRGGTDTQYF
-	TRBJ2-7	TRBV9	-	TGTGCCAGCAGCGTAGCAGCGGGCTACGAGCAGTACTTC	CASSVAAGYEQYF
-	TRBJ2-1	TRBV29-1	TRBD2	TGCAGCGGCCGGGGCGGGAGGAACTTGGGTGAGCAGTTCTTC	CSGRGGRNLGEQFF
-	TRBJ2-1	TRBV20-1	-	TGCAGTGCCCTCGACTCGGCACGGCAGTTCTTC	CSALDSARQFF
-	TRBJ1-5	TRBV6-5	-	TGTGCCAGCAGTCCGGCGGGGAGGGGCAATCAGCCCCAGCATTTT	CASSPAGRGNQPQHF